The T cell receptor (beta chain) described here comes from a study of OX40 agonist ivuxolimab in advanced cancers. Study-wide background: An agonistic human IgG2 monoclonal antibody against OX40 (CD134) was given. Three individuals attained partial responses, comprising one hepatocellular carcinoma case and two cutaneous melanoma cases. Aged about 20 to 85 with a mean of around 60 years, they were approximately 80% male. General study results and limits: At 0.1 to 3.0 mg/kg and by week 6, CD4+ and CD8+ T cells in the blood had expanded clonally.

CDR3 length equals 15 residues. Germline V gene data show CDR1 as MNHNY and CDR2 as SVGAGI (reference sequence). The V end lost 2 bases, the J end lost 7 bases, and 14 bases lay between the germline ends. TCRdb's copy holds only in-frame clones and misses some; the assay was immunoSEQ multiplex PCR. The top ten hold 0.5% to 0.55% of the sample, which has 90,000 to 100,000 clones, about 83% seen once. Notes on this clone: As yet, its antigen is unknown.

This sequence joins TRBV6-6 and TRBJ1-4; D gene unclear. This clonotype was sampled from an adult with an advanced solid tumor such as melanoma, head and neck, liver or kidney cancer. Specimen: CD4+ or CD8+ T cells sorted from blood, collected in a trial of the OX40 agonist ivuxolimab. CDR3 nucleotides: TGTGCCAGCAGTTACATTGGAGGAGCAGGTGAAAAACTGTTTTTT. Translated, it gives CASSYIGGAGEKLFF.